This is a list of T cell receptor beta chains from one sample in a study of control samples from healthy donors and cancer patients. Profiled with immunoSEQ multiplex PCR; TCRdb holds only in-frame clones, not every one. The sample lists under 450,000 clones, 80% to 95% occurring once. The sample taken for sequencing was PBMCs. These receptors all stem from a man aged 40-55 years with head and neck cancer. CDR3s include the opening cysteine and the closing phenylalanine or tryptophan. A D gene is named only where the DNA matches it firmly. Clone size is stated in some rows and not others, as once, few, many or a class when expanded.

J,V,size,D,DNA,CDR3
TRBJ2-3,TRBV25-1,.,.,TGTGCCAGCAGTGAACCGGGACGGCCAGGGCATACGCAGTATTTT,CASSEPGRPGHTQYF
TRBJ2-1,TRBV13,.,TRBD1,TGTGCCAGCAGCGTAGGGACAGGGGGGAATGAGCAGTTCTTC,CASSVGTGGNEQFF
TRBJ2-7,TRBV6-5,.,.,TGTGCCAGCACAGGGACAACCTACGAGCAGTACTTC,CASTGTTYEQYF
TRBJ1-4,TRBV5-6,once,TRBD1,TGTGCCAGCAGCCTCAAAGGGGGCCTCGCTAATGAAAAACTGTTTTTT,CASSLKGGLANEKLFF
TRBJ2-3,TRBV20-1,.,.,TGCAGTGCTAGTTCGACCTACCAGACAGATACGCAGTATTTT,CSASSTYQTDTQYF
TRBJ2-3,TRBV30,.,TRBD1,TGTGCCTGGTCAGAGGGACAGGGTACAGGTACGCAGTATTTT,CAWSEGQGTGTQYF
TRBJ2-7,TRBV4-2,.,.,TGTGCCAGCAGCCGGGACAAATTTTCCTACGAGCAGTACTTC,CASSRDKFSYEQYF
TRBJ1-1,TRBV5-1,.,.,TGCGCCAGCAGCTTGGAGTGGACCCCGGCGACTGAAGCTTTCTTT,CASSLEWTPATEAFF
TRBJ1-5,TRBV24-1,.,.,TGTGCCACCAGTGGAACGGACATAAATCAGCCCCAGCATTTT,CATSGTDINQPQHF
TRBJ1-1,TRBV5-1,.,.,TGCGCCAGCAGCTCCGCACAAGGGAACACTGAAGCTTTCTTT,CASSSAQGNTEAFF
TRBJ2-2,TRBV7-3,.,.,TGTGCCAGCAGCCCAACGACGGCAACGAACACCGGGGAGCTGTTTTTT,CASSPTTATNTGELFF
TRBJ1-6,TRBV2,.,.,TGTGCCAGCAGCATAATAGGACAGAAAAATTCACCCCTCCACTTT,CASSIIGQKNSPLHF
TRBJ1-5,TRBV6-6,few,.,TGTGCCAGCAGCCTTCAGGGCGGCTATCAGCCCCAGCATTTT,CASSLQGGYQPQHF
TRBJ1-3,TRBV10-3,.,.,TGTGCCACTCGGGGTGGGGGCCAAGACACCATATATTTT,CATRGGGQDTIYF
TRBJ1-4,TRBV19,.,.,TGTGCCAGTAGTATAGGACCTGGGGATGAAAAACTGTTTTTT,CASSIGPGDEKLFF
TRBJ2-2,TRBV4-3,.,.,TGCGCCAGCAGCCAAGATCTTGGGGGTTCCGGGGAGCTGTTTTTT,CASSQDLGGSGELFF
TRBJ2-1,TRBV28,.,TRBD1,TGTGCCAGCAGTGGGACAGGGACGGCCAATGAGCAGTTCTTC,CASSGTGTANEQFF
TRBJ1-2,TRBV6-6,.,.,TGTGCCAGCAGCCCCACCCGGGACTATGGCTACACCTTC,CASSPTRDYGYTF
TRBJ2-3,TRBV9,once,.,TGTGCCAGCAGCGTAGGTTTGGATACGCAGTATTTT,CASSVGLDTQYF
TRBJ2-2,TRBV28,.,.,TGTGCCAGCAGTTTATCGGGGCCGCACACCGGGGAGCTGTTTTTT,CASSLSGPHTGELFF
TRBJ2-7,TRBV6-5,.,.,TGTGCCAGCAGTTACTCGAGCACGAAGGGATTTTACGAGCAGTACTTC,CASSYSSTKGFYEQYF
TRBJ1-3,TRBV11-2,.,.,TGTGCCAGCAGCCGAAACCCGACGGTTTATGGAAACACCATATATTTT,CASSRNPTVYGNTIYF
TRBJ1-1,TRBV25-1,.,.,TGTGCCAGCACCAACCTCGGGGTGGACACTGAAGCTTTCTTT,CASTNLGVDTEAFF
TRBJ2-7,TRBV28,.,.,TGTGCCAGCAGTTTAAACGGGGGAGAACCAAGCTCCTACGAGCAGTACTTC,CASSLNGGEPSSYEQYF
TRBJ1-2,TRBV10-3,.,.,TGTGCCATCAGTGAGAGCCTCGGGAGTGGTGGCTACACCTTC,CAISESLGSGGYTF
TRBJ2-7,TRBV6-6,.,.,TGTGCCAGCCGGGGAGTTTCCTACGAGCAGTACTTC,CASRGVSYEQYF
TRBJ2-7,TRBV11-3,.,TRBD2,TGTGCCAGCAGCTTATACGGACTAGCCGACGAGCAGTACTTC,CASSLYGLADEQYF
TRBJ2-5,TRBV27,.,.,TGTGCCAGCAGTTTATTATGGCGGGAGACCCAGTACTTC,CASSLLWRETQYF
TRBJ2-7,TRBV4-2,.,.,TGTGCCAGCAGCCATCGCGACAGGTATAACCACGAGCAGTACTTC,CASSHRDRYNHEQYF
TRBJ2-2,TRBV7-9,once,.,TGTGCCAGCAGCTTAGTACAGGGGAACACCGGGGAGCTGTTTTTT,CASSLVQGNTGELFF
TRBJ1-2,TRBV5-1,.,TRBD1,TGCGCCAGCAGCGCGGGACAGGGGGCCGCTAACTATGGCTACACCTTC,CASSAGQGAANYGYTF
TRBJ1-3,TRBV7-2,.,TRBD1,TGTGCCAGCAGCTTCGGACAGGGAAGGTTTTATTCTGGAAACACCATATATTTT,CASSFGQGRFYSGNTIYF
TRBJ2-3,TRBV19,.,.,TGTGCCAGTAGTATAGGGGCCGGCACAGATACGCAGTATTTT,CASSIGAGTDTQYF